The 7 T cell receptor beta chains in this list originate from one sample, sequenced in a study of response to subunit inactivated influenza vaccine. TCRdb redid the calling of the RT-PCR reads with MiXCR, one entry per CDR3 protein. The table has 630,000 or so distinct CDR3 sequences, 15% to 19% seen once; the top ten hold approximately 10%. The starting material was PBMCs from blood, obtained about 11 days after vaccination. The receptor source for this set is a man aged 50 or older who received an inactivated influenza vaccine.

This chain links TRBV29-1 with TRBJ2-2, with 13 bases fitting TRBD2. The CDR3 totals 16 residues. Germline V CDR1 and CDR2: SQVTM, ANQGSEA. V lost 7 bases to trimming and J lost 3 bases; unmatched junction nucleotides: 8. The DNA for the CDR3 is TGCAGCGCCTGGACTAGCGGGAGCAGGCACACCGGGGAGCTGTTTTTT. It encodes CSAWTSGSRHTGELFF.

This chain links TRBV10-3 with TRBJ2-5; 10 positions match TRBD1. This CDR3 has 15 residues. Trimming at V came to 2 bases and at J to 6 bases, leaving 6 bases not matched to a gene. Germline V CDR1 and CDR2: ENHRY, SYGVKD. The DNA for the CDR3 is TGTGCCATCAGTGAGACCCGGGACAGGGGAAAGACCCAGTACTTC. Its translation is CAISETRDRGKTQYF.

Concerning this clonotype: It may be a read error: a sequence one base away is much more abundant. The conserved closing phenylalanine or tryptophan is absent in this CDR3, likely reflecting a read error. This CDR3 is CASSYGTEAYEQYY. DNA of the CDR3: TGCGCCAGCAGCTACGGGACAGAAGCCTACGAGCAGTACTAC. The chain carries TRBV5-1 and TRBJ2-7; the match to TRBD1 covers 7 bases. Trimming removed 3 bases from V and 2 bases from J; junction bases left unmatched: 5. In germline, CDR1 is SGHRS, CDR2 YFSETQ. The CDR3 has 14 amino acids.

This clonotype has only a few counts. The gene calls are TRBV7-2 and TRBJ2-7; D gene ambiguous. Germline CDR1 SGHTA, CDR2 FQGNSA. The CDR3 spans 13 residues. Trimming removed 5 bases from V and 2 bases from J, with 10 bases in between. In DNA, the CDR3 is TGTGCCAGCAGCCAGCAGGATACCTACGAGCAGTACTTC. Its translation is CASSQQDTYEQYF.

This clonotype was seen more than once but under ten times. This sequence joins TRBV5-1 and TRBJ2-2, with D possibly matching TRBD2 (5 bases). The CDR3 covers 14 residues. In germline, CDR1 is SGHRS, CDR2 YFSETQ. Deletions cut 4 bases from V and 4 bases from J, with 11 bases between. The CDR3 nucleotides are TGCGCCAGCAGCGATAGCGAATTCACCGGGGAGCTGTTTTTT. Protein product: CASSDSEFTGELFF.

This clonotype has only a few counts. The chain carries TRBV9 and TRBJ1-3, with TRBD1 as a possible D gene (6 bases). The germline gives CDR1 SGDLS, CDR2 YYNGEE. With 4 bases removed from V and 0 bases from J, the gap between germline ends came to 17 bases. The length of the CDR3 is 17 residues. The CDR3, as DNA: TGTGCCAGCAGCAGGGGGACGGCACGATTCTCTGGAAACACCATATATTTT. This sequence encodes CASSRGTARFSGNTIYF.

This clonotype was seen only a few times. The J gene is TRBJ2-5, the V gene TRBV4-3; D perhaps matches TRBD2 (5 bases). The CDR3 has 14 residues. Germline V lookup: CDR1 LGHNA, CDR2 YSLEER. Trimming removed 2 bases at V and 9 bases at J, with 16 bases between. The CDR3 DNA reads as TGCGCCAGCAGCCAATTATTACGGGAAAGGGCCCAGTACTTC. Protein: CASSQLLRERAQYF.